Sequencing of this TCR beta chain was carried out in a study of T cell changes during pregnancy in multiple sclerosis. Produced via immunoSEQ multiplex PCR; TCRdb's table is partial and in-frame only. The sample consists of 45,000 to 55,000 clones, approximately 91% of them appearing once. V lost 3 bases to trimming and J lost 6 bases, with 14 bases between them. The length of the CDR3 is 14 residues. CDR1 is SGDLS, CDR2 YYNGEE, per germline. The rearrangement joins TRBV9 to TRBJ2-3; tentative D call: TRBD2 (5 bases). Here the sequenced sample was CD4+ T cells from peripheral blood mononuclear cells, taken after pregnancy. The clonotype was recovered from a female donor in good health, enrolled as a control in a pregnancy study. The CDR3 sequence: CASSAGNLGDTQYF. The CDR3, as DNA: TGTGCCAGCAGCGCCGGGAATCTTGGGGATACGCAGTATTTT.